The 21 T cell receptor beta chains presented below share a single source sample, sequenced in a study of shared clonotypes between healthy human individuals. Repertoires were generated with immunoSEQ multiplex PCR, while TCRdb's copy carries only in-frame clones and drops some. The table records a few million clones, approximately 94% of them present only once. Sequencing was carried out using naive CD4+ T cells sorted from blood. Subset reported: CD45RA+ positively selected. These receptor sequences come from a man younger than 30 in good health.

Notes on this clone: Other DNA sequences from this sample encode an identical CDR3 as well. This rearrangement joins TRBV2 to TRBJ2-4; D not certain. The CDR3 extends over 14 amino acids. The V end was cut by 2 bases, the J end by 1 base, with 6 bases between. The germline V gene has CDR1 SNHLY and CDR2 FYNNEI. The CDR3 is CASSEWSAKNIQYF. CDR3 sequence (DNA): TGTGCCAGCAGTGAATGGTCGGCCAAAAACATTCAGTACTTC.

The CDR3 loop reads CASSSWDRAYEQYF. CDR3 DNA: TGTGCCAGCAGCTCTTGGGACAGAGCCTACGAGCAGTACTTC. The chain employs TRBV5-8 and TRBJ2-7; 7 bases fit TRBD1. Trimming took 3 bases from V and 2 from J; bases not matched to a gene: 5. The CDR3 is 14 residues long. The germline V gene encodes CDR1 SGHTS and CDR2 YDEGEE. Full variable domain (missing parts from reference TRBV5-8 and TRBJ2-7): EAGVTQSPTHLIKTRGQQATLRCSPISGHTSVYWYQQALGLGLQFLLWYDEGEERNRGNFPPRFSGRQFPNYSSELNVNALELEDSALYLCASSSWDRAYEQYFGPGTRLTVT.

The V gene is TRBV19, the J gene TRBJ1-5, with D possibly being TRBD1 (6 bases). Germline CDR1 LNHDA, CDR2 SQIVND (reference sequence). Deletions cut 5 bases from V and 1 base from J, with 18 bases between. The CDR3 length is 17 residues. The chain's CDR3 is CASSLDSRGGSNQPQHF. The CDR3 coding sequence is TGTGCCAGTAGTTTGGACAGCCGGGGGGGGAGCAATCAGCCCCAGCATTTT.

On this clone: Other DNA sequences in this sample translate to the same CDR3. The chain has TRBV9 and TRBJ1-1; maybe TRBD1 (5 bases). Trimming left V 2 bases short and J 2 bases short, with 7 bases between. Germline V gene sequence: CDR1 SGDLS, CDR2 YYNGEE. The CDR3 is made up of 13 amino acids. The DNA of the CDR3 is TGTGCCAGCAGCGTCCAGGGCAACACTGAAGCTTTCTTT. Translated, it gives CASSVQGNTEAFF.

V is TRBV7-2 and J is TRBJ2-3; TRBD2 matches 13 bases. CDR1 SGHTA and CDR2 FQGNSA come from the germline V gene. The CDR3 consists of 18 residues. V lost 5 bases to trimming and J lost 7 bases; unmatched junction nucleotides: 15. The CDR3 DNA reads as TGTGCCAGCAGCCACCGGTGGACTAGCGGGAGAGAACCAAATACGCAGTATTTT. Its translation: CASSHRWTSGREPNTQYF.

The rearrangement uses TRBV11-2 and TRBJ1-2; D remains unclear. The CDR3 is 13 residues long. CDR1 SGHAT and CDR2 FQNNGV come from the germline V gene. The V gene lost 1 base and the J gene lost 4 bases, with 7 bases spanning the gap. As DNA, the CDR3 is TGTGCCAGCAGCTTAGGTCCAGGCTATGGCTACACCTTC. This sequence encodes CASSLGPGYGYTF.

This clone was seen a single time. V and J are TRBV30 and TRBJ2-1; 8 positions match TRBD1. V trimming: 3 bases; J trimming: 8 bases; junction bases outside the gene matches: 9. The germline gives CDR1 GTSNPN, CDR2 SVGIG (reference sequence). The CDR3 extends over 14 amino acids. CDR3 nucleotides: TGTGCCTGGAGCGGTGGGACAGGCAGAGATGAGCAGTTCTTC. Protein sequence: CAWSGGTGRDEQFF.

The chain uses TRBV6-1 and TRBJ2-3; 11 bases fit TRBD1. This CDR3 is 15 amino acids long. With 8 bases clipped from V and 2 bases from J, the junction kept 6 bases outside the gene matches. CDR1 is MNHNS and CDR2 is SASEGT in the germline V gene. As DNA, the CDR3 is TGTGCCAGCCTGGACAGGGGGCGGTCCACAGATACGCAGTATTTT. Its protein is CASLDRGRSTDTQYF.

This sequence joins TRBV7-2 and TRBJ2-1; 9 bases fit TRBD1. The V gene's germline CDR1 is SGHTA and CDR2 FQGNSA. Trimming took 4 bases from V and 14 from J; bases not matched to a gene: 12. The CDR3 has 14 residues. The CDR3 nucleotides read TGTGCCAGCAGCTCGAAAGTTACAGGGGGCGCGAAGTTCTTC. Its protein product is CASSSKVTGGAKFF.

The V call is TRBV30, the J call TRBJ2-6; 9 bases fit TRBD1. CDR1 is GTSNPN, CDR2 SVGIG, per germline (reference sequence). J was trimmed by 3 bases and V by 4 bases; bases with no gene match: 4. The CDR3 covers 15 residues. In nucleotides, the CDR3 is TGTGCCTGGACGGGACAGGGTTTTGGGGCCAACGTCCTGACTTTC. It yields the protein CAWTGQGFGANVLTF.

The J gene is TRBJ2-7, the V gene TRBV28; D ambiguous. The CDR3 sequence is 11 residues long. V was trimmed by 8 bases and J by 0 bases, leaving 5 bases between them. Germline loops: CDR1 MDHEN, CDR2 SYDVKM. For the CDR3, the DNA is TGTGCCAGCGCCAGCTCCTACGAGCAGTACTTC. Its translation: CASASSYEQYF.

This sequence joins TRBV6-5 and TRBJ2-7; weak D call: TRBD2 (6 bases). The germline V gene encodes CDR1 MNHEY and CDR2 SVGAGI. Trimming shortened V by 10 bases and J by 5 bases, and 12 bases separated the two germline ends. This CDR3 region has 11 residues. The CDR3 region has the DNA TGTGCCACAAACGGGGGTAACGAGCAGTACTTC. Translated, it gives CATNGGNEQYF.

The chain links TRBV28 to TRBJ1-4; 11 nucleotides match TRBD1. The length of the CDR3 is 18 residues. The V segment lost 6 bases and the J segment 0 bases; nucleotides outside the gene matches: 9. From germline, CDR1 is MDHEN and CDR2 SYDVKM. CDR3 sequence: CASSIGTGGMATNEKLFF. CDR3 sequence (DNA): TGTGCCAGCAGCATCGGGACAGGGGGTATGGCAACTAATGAAAAACTGTTTTTT.

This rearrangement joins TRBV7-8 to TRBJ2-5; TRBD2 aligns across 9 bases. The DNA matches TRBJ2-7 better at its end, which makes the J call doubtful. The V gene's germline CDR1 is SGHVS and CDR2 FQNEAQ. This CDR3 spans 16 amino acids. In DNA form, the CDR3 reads TGTGCCAGCAGCTTAGCGGGGCTAGCGGGGACCTACGAGCAGTACTTC. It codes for CASSLAGLAGTYEQYF.

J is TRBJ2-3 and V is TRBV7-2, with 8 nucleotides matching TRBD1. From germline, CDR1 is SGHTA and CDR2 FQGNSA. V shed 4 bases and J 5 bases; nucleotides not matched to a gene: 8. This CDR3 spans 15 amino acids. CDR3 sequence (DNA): TGTGCCAGCAGCTACCAGACAGGGGCTGGAGATACGCAGTATTTT. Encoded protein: CASSYQTGAGDTQYF.

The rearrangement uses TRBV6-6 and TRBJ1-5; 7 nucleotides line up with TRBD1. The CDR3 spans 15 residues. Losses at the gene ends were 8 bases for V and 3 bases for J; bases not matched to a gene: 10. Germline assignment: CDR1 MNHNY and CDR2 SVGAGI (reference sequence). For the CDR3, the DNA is TGTGCCAGCTCCCAAGGAGGGGGCCCCAATCAGCCCCAGCATTTT. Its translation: CASSQGGGPNQPQHF.

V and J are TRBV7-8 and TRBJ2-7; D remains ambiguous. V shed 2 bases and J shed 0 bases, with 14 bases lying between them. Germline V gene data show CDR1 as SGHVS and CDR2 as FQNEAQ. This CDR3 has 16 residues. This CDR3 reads CASSLIPPGSSYEQYF. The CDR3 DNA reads TGTGCCAGCAGCTTAATACCCCCAGGCAGCTCCTACGAGCAGTACTTC.

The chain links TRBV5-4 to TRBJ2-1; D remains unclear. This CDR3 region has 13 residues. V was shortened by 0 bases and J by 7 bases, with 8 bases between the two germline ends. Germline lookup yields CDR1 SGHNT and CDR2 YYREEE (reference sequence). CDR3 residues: CASSLDYLNEQFF. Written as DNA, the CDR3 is TGTGCCAGCAGCTTGGACTATCTAAATGAGCAGTTCTTC.

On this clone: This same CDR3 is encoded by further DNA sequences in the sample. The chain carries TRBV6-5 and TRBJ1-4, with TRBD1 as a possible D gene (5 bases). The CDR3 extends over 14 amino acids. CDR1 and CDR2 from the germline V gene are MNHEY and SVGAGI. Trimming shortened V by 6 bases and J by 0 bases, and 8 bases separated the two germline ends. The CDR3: CASRDSATNEKLFF. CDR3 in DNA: TGTGCCAGCAGAGACAGTGCAACTAATGAAAAACTGTTTTTT.

The DNA for the CDR3 is TGTGCCAGCAGCTTATGGGCTGAGCAGTTCTTC. Encoded protein: CASSLWAEQFF. The chain carries TRBV7-9 and TRBJ2-1; D is unresolved. The V gene's germline CDR1 is SEHNR and CDR2 FQNEAQ (reference sequence). The CDR3 spans 11 residues. V was clipped by 2 bases and J by 9 bases, with 5 bases between them.

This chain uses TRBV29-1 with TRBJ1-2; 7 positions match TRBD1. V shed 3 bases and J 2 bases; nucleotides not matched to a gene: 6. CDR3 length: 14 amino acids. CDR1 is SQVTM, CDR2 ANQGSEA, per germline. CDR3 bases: TGCAGCGTTGAGGGGACAGCTGAAAACTATGGCTACACCTTC. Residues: CSVEGTAENYGYTF.